One T cell receptor (beta chain) is described in this entry. Its antigen is currently unknown. The sample belongs to a study of cytomegalovirus exposure and HLA in healthy donors. The PCR had 60 Vbeta and 13 Jbeta primers. This table comes from immunoSEQ multiplex PCR, and its TCRdb copy is limited to in-frame clones, with some not included. The data hold 150,000 to 180,000 clones, with approximately 80% observed a single time. V shed 5 bases and J shed 2 bases, with 17 bases lying between them. Germline V gene sequence: CDR1 SGHTA, CDR2 FQGTGA. The length of the CDR3 is 16 residues. The study's findings and limits: In the analysis, some V segments, TRBV6-2 and TRBV6-3 included, were excluded as indistinguishable.

The sequence was collected from a woman aged 40 to 49 in good health and CMV-seropositive. Specimen: PBMCs. The chain joins TRBV7-3 to TRBJ2-3; D is possibly TRBD1 (7 bases). The CDR3 spells CASSQTGRLNTDTQYF. As DNA, the CDR3 is TGTGCCAGCAGCCAGACAGGGAGGTTAAACACAGATACGCAGTATTTT.